The 15 T cell receptor beta chains presented below share a single source sample, sequenced in a study of neurological immune-mediated disorders. TCRdb re-called the 5' RACE reads through MiXCR, storing one row per CDR3 protein. The sample records 30,000 to 35,000 distinct CDR3 sequences, roughly 25% being singletons. Input material: CD4+ T cells from blood. These receptors were taken from a man between 50 and 59 years old with HTLV-1-associated myelopathy (HAM/TSP).

The chain combines TRBV20-1 with TRBJ2-5, with D perhaps given as TRBD1 or TRBD2 (6 bases each). Germline loops: CDR1 DFQATT, CDR2 SNEGSKA (reference sequence). The CDR3 contains 15 residues. V was cut by 1 base and J by 4 bases, with 16 bases left in between. Written as DNA, the CDR3 is TGCAGTGCTAGAGCCGGGGGCCCCGAGGGAGAGACCCAGTACTTC. Its protein product is CSARAGGPEGETQYF.

In this sample, this clonotype turned up many times. The chain recombines TRBV5-1 with TRBJ1-1; D remains unclear. The V gene lost 0 bases and the J gene lost 1 base, with 13 bases spanning the gap. The CDR3 runs to 16 residues. CDR1 is SGHRS, CDR2 YFSETQ, per germline. CDR3 nucleotide sequence: TGCGCCAGCAGCTTGGCCGTTGGTACCGCGAACACTGAAGCTTTCTTT. Amino acids: CASSLAVGTANTEAFF.

This clonotype was detected many times. Here the CDR3 reads CASSAIRDPRGAFF. CDR3 bases: TGTGCCAGCAGCGCCATCAGGGACCCGCGGGGAGCTTTCTTT. The gene calls are TRBV9 and TRBJ1-1; TRBD1 might be the D (5 bases). V was cut by 3 bases and J by 10 bases, with 19 bases left in between. CDR1 is SGDLS and CDR2 is YYNGEE in the germline V gene. CDR3 length equals 14 residues.

V usage is TRBV20-1 and J usage is TRBJ2-1, with 7 positions matching TRBD1. The length of the CDR3 is 15 residues. From germline, CDR1 is DFQATT and CDR2 SNEGSKA (reference sequence). V trimming: 0 bases; J trimming: 8 bases; junction bases outside the gene matches: 10. Here the CDR3 DNA reads TGCAGTGCTAGAGACCAGGGCAGGGGGATTGATGAGCAGTTCTTC. Translation: CSARDQGRGIDEQFF.

This clonotype has a count of ten or more. The chain couples TRBV7-2 to TRBJ1-4, with D possibly being TRBD1 (6 bases). The CDR3 is 13 residues long. Deletions cut 4 bases from V and 12 bases from J, with 15 bases between. Germline V CDR1 and CDR2: SGHTA, FQGNSA. The DNA for the CDR3 is TGTGCCAGCAGCTCCCTCGAATGGGGGCAACTGTTTTTT. It codes for CASSSLEWGQLFF.

This clonotype was recorded many times. The V and J genes are TRBV3-1 and TRBJ2-2, with D perhaps matching TRBD1 (6 bases). The V and J ends lost 5 bases and 2 bases respectively, with 15 bases between them. CDR1 is LGHDT, CDR2 YNNKEL, per germline (reference sequence). CDR3 length equals 16 residues. The CDR3 sequence is CASSTQDRINTGELFF. In nucleotides, the CDR3 is TGTGCCAGCAGCACACAAGACAGGATAAACACCGGGGAGCTGTTTTTT.

With regard to this clonotype: A much larger clone differs from this one at a single base, so this may be a read error. The chain recombines TRBV18 with TRBJ2-7; D gene ambiguous. This CDR3 contains 13 residues. Trimming cost V 4 bases and J 8 bases, with 15 bases left between them. The germline CDR1 and CDR2 sequences are KGHSH and LQKENI. The CDR3 protein is CASSQPTRAKQYF. For the CDR3, the DNA is TGTGCCAGCTCACAACCTACCCGAGCGAAGCAGTACTTC.

This clonotype was recorded at least ten times. The chain employs TRBV10-3 and TRBJ2-3; the match to TRBD2 covers 8 bases. The V segment lost 3 bases and the J segment 2 bases; nucleotides outside the gene matches: 7. CDR1 and CDR2 from the germline V gene are ENHRY and SYGVKD. The CDR3 totals 16 residues. For the CDR3, the DNA is TGTGCCATCAGTGAATCGAGCGGGAGAGTCACAGATACGCAGTATTTT. It encodes CAISESSGRVTDTQYF.

This clonotype was observed many times. The chain carries TRBV2 and TRBJ2-7; D is uncertain. The CDR3 extends over 13 amino acids. Per the germline V gene, CDR1 is SNHLY and CDR2 is FYNNEI. Trimming removed 2 bases at V and 3 bases at J, with 8 bases between. The CDR3 spells CASSEPFRYEQYF. As DNA, the CDR3 is TGTGCCAGCAGTGAACCTTTCCGCTACGAGCAGTACTTC.

The V and J genes are TRBV23-1 and TRBJ1-1; 7 bases are a match to TRBD1. TRBV23-1 belongs to the ORF category, with a function that is uncertain. V lost 8 bases, J lost 5 bases, and 11 bases stayed unmatched. The CDR3 extends over 14 amino acids. The chain's CDR3 is CASSPGGHLTEAFF. CDR3 nucleotide sequence: TGCGCCAGCTCTCCAGGGGGACACTTGACTGAAGCTTTCTTT.

There are many counts of this clonotype. The chain is built from TRBV20-1 and TRBJ2-1; 10 bases are shared with TRBD2. The CDR3 length is 15 residues. Germline CDR1 is DFQATT and CDR2 is SNEGSKA (reference sequence). V lost 6 bases and J lost 9; bases outside the gene matches: 14. The DNA of the CDR3 is TGCAGTGCCCAGAGGCCAAGCGGGAGGGCCATTGAGCAGTTCTTC. It translates to CSAQRPSGRAIEQFF.

This clonotype was counted many times. The chain uses TRBV20-1 and TRBJ1-1; no firm D call. The germline gives CDR1 DFQATT, CDR2 SNEGSKA (reference sequence). V lost 2 bases and J 3 bases, leaving 7 bases between the germline ends. CDR3 size: 12 residues. The CDR3 region has the DNA TGCAGTGCTAGACAGGCACACACTGAAGCTTTCTTT. Amino acids: CSARQAHTEAFF.

This clonotype was found many times. The chain combines TRBV20-1 with TRBJ2-5; D is perhaps TRBD2 (5 bases). With 0 bases removed from V and 2 bases from J, the gap between germline ends came to 13 bases. The CDR3 covers 15 residues. Germline CDR1 reads DFQATT; CDR2 reads SNEGSKA (reference sequence). The CDR3 reads CSAREVGRGQETQYF. The CDR3 DNA sequence: TGCAGTGCTAGAGAGGTTGGACGGGGACAAGAGACCCAGTACTTC.

This clonotype was seen at least ten times. This rearrangement joins TRBV3-1 to TRBJ1-2; D possibly corresponds to TRBD1 (5 bases). V gave up 6 bases and J gave up 8 bases, with 19 bases separating them. This CDR3 region has 14 residues. Germline V lookup: CDR1 LGHDT, CDR2 YNNKEL (reference sequence). This CDR3 reads CASRPRDASRGYTF. The CDR3 DNA follows: TGTGCCAGCAGACCCCGGGACGCCTCACGGGGCTACACCTTC.

This clonotype has at least ten counts. The chain combines TRBV12-3 or TRBV12-4 with TRBJ1-6; D is undetermined. Trimming pared 3 bases from V and 13 bases from J, leaving 13 bases between. The length of the CDR3 is 13 residues. The CDR3 sequence is CASSLGIISPLHF. The CDR3 DNA sequence: TGTGCCAGCAGTTTGGGCATCATATCGCCCCTCCACTTT.